This entry is about one T cell receptor (beta chain). The sample holds a few counts of this clonotype. Its antigen target is currently unknown. Base qualities were left out, and no much larger clone turns up one base away. This sample was included in a study of blood T cells in healthy people across ages (dated by TCRdb to the mid-2010s). Some background on the complete study: In model experiments, roughly one uniquely barcoded TCR beta cDNA molecule per two T cells was captured by template switching. Two additional independent replicas of 1 million unique cDNA reads from the same blood draw were analyzed for two donors (one aged 18 to 30 and one aged 80 or older). The donors were split into four age groups: young (average 16 years), middle-aged (39), aged (approximately 60) and long-lived (more than 80). Donors of different ages were randomly distributed across sequencing lanes to avoid experimental bias. Using deep sequencing normalized with unique cDNA molecular identifiers, the study measured how TCR beta repertoire diversity changes with age. Beyond this particular receptor, the publication reports: Compared with the aged group, the long-lived group had more naive CD4+ T cells, fewer expanded clones and increased TCR diversity, suggesting age selection. Estimates of total diversity based on one million sequenced T cells were regarded as lower bounds and as underestimates. Observed TCR beta diversity correlated strongly with the percentage of naive T cells measured by flow cytometry. Because profiling used bulk unsorted PBMCs, naive and antigen-experienced compartments could not be compared conclusively. Because the CMV infection status of the donors was unknown, age-related changes in expanded clonotypes may potentially have been confounded. Observed TCR beta diversity per million T cells fell roughly linearly with age, and a significant reduction was already apparent by age around 36.

Library creation used 5' RACE. Sequencing relied on an Illumina HiSeq 2500. The second PCR ran for roughly 6 to 11 cycles and used a J-beta primer mix along with a sample-barcoded 5' primer. Each TCR beta cDNA molecule received a unique molecular identifier from a template-switch 5' adaptor carrying 12 random nucleotides. Each sample yielded at least 3 million CDR3-containing paired-end reads. First-strand cDNA synthesis was performed from all RNA using the Mint cDNA synthesis kit, with priming by a TRBC-specific oligonucleotide. Following uracil-DNA glycosylase treatment, all cDNA underwent a first 18-cycle PCR with the universal primers M1SS and BC2_uni_R. Per the source publication's procedure: For normalization, 1 million high-quality reads, each with a distinct molecular identifier, were randomly selected from each sample. Reads sharing molecular identifiers were discarded rather than binned into consensus sequences. MiTCR, set to a Q25 quality threshold and the strictest error-elimination algorithm, was used for CDR3 identification, clonotype clustering and error correction. A nonparametric unseen species model with Euler transformation was used to estimate a lower bound on total TCR beta diversity. TCRdb itself trimmed the public reads at Q25 with fastp, ran MiXCR and retained productive beta chains. Each entry merges the rows of one CDR3 protein and shows their most common DNA and genes. TCRdb's processing, not the authors' own work, is the source of the V and J calls. This sample is represented by about 970,000 distinct CDR3 sequences; 51% of them were singletons. Around 21% of the sample comes from the top ten.

Systemically healthy Caucasian individuals from Russia, 35 to 50 in total and aged roughly 6 to 90 years, were included as donors. Ten milliliters of peripheral blood were drawn from each donor into EDTA-treated Vacutainer tubes. Ficoll-Paque density-gradient centrifugation was used to isolate PBMCs, with at least 6.5 million obtained per sample. Trizol reagent was used to extract total RNA from PBMCs, with at least 5 micrograms per sample. For every donor, flow cytometry on a PBMC aliquot measured the percentage of naive CD45RAhigh/CD27high T cells. Unmatched junction bases come to 2, with V trimmed by 0 bases and J by 3 bases. The CDR3 measures 14 amino acids from cysteine to phenylalanine. The retained sequence is limited to the CDR3, 42 bases, with the frame set at the first base. Taken from the germline V gene (reference sequence), the CDR1 and CDR2 loops are LGHDT and YNNKEL.

The chain employs TRBV3-1 and TRBJ2-7; TRBD1 matches 7 bases in the middle. Sequences were obtained from blood. This TCR derives from a woman aged 55 to 70 in good health. This receptor has the CDR3 CASSQDQGDYEQYF. The sequenced DNA: TGTGCCAGCAGCCAAGACCAGGGGGACTACGAGCAGTACTTC.